The 3 T cell receptor beta chains listed next were all sequenced from one sample in a study of blood T cell repertoires in COVID-19. Clones were read by immunoSEQ multiplex PCR, and TCRdb kept only the in-frame ones, dropping some. Among about 170,000 clones listed, approximately 84% were seen once. Material for sequencing was PBMCs or T cells enriched from blood (not recorded which). These receptors were taken from a human donor with acute COVID-19. The donor label of this sample is uncertain.

The gene calls are TRBV9 and TRBJ1-6; possibly TRBD1 for D (6 bases). Germline-derived CDR1 and CDR2 are SGDLS and YYNGEE. The CDR3 length is 14 residues. The V end was cut by 2 bases, the J end by 5 bases, with 8 bases between. The CDR3 loop is CASSVYRDNSPLHF. CDR3 DNA: TGTGCCAGCAGCGTTTACAGGGATAATTCACCCCTCCACTTT.

This clone was observed a handful of times. This chain links TRBV10-3 with TRBJ1-2; D may be TRBD1 (5 bases). V was clipped by 8 bases and J by 6 bases, with 16 bases between them. There are 13 residues in the CDR3. Per germline, CDR1 ENHRY and CDR2 SYGVKD. This chain's CDR3 is CAIAFGQGNGYTF. The DNA of the CDR3 is TGTGCCATCGCCTTTGGTCAGGGTAATGGCTACACCTTC.

The CDR3 DNA sequence: TGTGCCATCAGAAACTCGGCGGGTGGCACAGATACGCAGTATTTT. The encoded protein is CAIRNSAGGTDTQYF. This chain uses TRBV10-3 with TRBJ2-3, with D maybe TRBD2 (5 bases). Per germline, CDR1 ENHRY and CDR2 SYGVKD. The CDR3 extends over 15 amino acids. Deletions cut 6 bases from V and 1 base from J, with 14 bases between.